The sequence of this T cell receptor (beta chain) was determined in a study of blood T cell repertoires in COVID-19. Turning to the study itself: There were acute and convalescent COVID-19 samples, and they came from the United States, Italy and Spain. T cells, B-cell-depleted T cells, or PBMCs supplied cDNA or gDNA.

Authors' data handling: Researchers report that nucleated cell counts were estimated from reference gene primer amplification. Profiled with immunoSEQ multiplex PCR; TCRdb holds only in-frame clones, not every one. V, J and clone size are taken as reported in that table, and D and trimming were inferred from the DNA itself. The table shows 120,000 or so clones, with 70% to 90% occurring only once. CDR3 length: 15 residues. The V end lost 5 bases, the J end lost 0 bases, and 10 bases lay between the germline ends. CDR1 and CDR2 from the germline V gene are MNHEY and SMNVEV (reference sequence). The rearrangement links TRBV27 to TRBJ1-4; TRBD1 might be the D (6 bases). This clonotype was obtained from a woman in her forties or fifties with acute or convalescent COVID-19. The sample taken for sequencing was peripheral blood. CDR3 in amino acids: CASSPRQATNEKLFF. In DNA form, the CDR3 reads TGTGCCAGCAGTCCGAGACAGGCAACTAATGAAAAACTGTTTTTT.